Following are 26 T cell receptor beta chains from one sample sequenced in a study of cytomegalovirus exposure and HLA in healthy donors (dated by TCRdb to between 2016 and 2019). The library was produced with the immunoSEQ multiplex PCR assay. For the multiplex PCR, a mixture combining 60 forward primers for TCR Vbeta segments and 13 reverse primers for TCR Jbeta segments was used. The table comes from immuneACCESS by way of TCRdb, which keeps in-frame sequences with V and J called. Part of the clones is missing from these tables; in studies checked, under half for an unresolved V gene and the rest for unknown reasons. Here the sample has 150,000 or so clones; around 84% occur a single time. 3% to 3.5% of the sample belongs to the ten largest clones. The material sequenced was PBMCs. The receptor set was obtained from a middle-aged woman in good health and CMV-seronegative.

The genes are TRBV28 and TRBJ2-3; TRBD2 matches 13 bases. Trimming at V came to 7 bases and at J to 2 bases, leaving 3 bases not matched to a gene. The CDR3 loop spans 15 amino acids. CDR1 and CDR2 from the germline V gene are MDHEN and SYDVKM. For the CDR3, the DNA is TGTGCCAGCAAACTAGCGGGGGGGACCACAGATACGCAGTATTTT. Its translation is CASKLAGGTTDTQYF.

The rearrangement links TRBV25-1 to TRBJ2-1, with a possible D match to TRBD2 (6 bases). CDR3 size: 14 residues. V was clipped by 10 bases and J by 7 bases, with 20 bases between them. Germline CDR1 reads MGHDK; CDR2 reads SYGVNS. CDR3: CATEEGGGWNEQFF. Written as DNA, the CDR3 is TGTGCCACCGAGGAGGGTGGTGGATGGAATGAGCAGTTCTTC.

About this clone: In the same sample, other DNA sequences code for this CDR3. Here the CDR3 reads CASRTDRLSLYGYTF. The CDR3 DNA follows: TGTGCCAGTAGGACGGACAGGTTGTCCTTATATGGCTACACCTTC. The V gene is TRBV19, the J gene TRBJ1-2, with 7 bases matching TRBD1. The CDR3 is 15 residues long. V lost 6 bases, J lost 5 bases, and 12 bases stayed unmatched. CDR1 and CDR2 (germline): LNHDA, SQIVND (reference sequence).

The chain uses TRBV2 and TRBJ1-4; no clear D. The CDR3 is 12 residues long. V dropped 8 bases and J dropped 7 bases, with 11 bases sitting between them. The germline V gene has CDR1 SNHLY and CDR2 FYNNEI. The CDR3 DNA sequence: TGTGCCAGCTTGAGGGCGGGTGAAAAACTGTTTTTT. Translated, it gives CASLRAGEKLFF.

A remark on this clone: The junction shows a germline mismatch at one end, possibly a read error. V usage is TRBV7-9 and J usage is TRBJ1-1; D is unresolved. Per the germline V gene, CDR1 is SEHNR and CDR2 is FQNEAQ (reference sequence). The CDR3 extends over 12 amino acids. CDR3 sequence: CSSSFGNTEAFF. The CDR3 DNA reads as TGTTCCAGCAGCTTCGGGAACACTGAAGCTTTCTTT.

V usage is TRBV18 and J usage is TRBJ2-1; 9 bases line up with TRBD1. This CDR3 spans 14 amino acids. The V gene end was trimmed by 6 bases and the J gene end by 3 bases; junction bases not matched to a gene: 3. Germline V lookup: CDR1 KGHSH, CDR2 LQKENI. CDR3 bases: TGTGCCAGCTCCAGGGGACAGGGCTACAATGAGCAGTTCTTC. It is translated as CASSRGQGYNEQFF. The full variable domain, in which reference TRBV18 and TRBJ2-1 provide the parts outside the CDR3, is NAGVMQNPRHLVRRRGQEARLRCSPMKGHSHVYWYRQLPEEGLKFMVYLQKENIIDESGMPKERFSAEFPKEGPSILRIQQVVRGDSAAYFCASSRGQGYNEQFFGPGTRLTVL.

This chain's CDR3 is CASSPTRDHGYTF. CDR3 nucleotides: TGTGCCAGCTCACCGACCAGGGATCATGGCTACACCTTC. V is TRBV18 and J is TRBJ1-2; TRBD1 is a possible D gene (5 bases). There are 13 residues in the CDR3. Germline CDR1 is KGHSH and CDR2 is LQKENI. V was clipped by 3 bases and J by 6 bases, with 11 bases between them. Full variable domain (outside the CDR3, taken from reference TRBV18 and TRBJ1-2): NAGVMQNPRHLVRRRGQEARLRCSPMKGHSHVYWYRQLPEEGLKFMVYLQKENIIDESGMPKERFSAEFPKEGPSILRIQQVVRGDSAAYFCASSPTRDHGYTFGSGTRLTVV.

The genes are TRBV27 and TRBJ2-2, with TRBD2 matching 12 bases. CDR1 and CDR2 (germline): MNHEY, SMNVEV (reference sequence). The CDR3 contains 17 residues. V lost 10 bases and J lost 3; bases outside the gene matches: 12. Here the CDR3 DNA reads TGTGCCACCCGGACTAGCGGGGTCGCCAGGTACACCGGGGAGCTGTTTTTT. This encodes CATRTSGVARYTGELFF.

This clone turned up a few times. The rearrangement joins TRBV10-3 to TRBJ1-4; maybe TRBD1 (5 bases). Trimming took off 4 bases at V and 5 bases at J, with 8 bases between the two ends. The germline V gene has CDR1 ENHRY and CDR2 SYGVKD. The length of the CDR3 is 13 residues. CDR3 DNA sequence: TGTGCCATCAGTGGGGCAGGGAATGAAAAACTGTTTTTT. As protein: CAISGAGNEKLFF.

The genes are TRBV28 and TRBJ2-1; 8 nucleotides agree with TRBD1. Unmatched junction bases numbered 22, after V lost 8 bases and J lost 7 bases. CDR1 and CDR2 from the germline V gene are MDHEN and SYDVKM. The CDR3 contains 18 residues. The DNA of the CDR3 is TGTGCCAGCGAATCTGACCCACACAGGACAGGGCACGCAAATGAGCAGTTCTTC. Its protein product is CASESDPHRTGHANEQFF.

This chain uses TRBV28 with TRBJ1-4; D is ambiguous. The V end was cut by 6 bases, the J end by 4 bases, with 21 bases between. This CDR3 spans 17 amino acids. Per germline, CDR1 MDHEN and CDR2 SYDVKM. The CDR3 here is CASSPQWAPSINEKLFF. DNA for the CDR3: TGTGCCAGCAGCCCCCAGTGGGCGCCATCAATTAATGAAAAACTGTTTTTT.

The chain joins TRBV7-8 to TRBJ2-7; D is ambiguous. CDR1 SGHVS and CDR2 FQNEAQ come from the germline V gene. Trimming removed 0 bases at V and 2 bases at J, with 14 bases between. The CDR3 runs to 16 residues. This CDR3 reads CASSLARSDLTYEQYF. For the CDR3, the DNA is TGTGCCAGCAGCTTAGCTCGGAGCGACTTGACCTACGAGCAGTACTTC.

A few counts support this clone. The chain links TRBV6-1 to TRBJ2-3; 7 nucleotides agree with TRBD1. In germline, CDR1 is MNHNS, CDR2 SASEGT. Losses at the gene ends were 4 bases for V and 1 base for J; bases not matched to a gene: 2. CDR3 size: 14 residues. The CDR3: CASSVGQGTDTQYF. The CDR3 region has the DNA TGTGCCAGCAGTGTAGGACAGGGCACAGATACGCAGTATTTT.

The chain couples TRBV11-2 to TRBJ1-3; 11 bases match TRBD1. Germline values: CDR1 SGHAT, CDR2 FQNNGV. Losses at the gene ends were 2 bases for V and 5 bases for J; bases not matched to a gene: 5. The CDR3 loop spans 16 amino acids. For the CDR3, the DNA is TGTGCCAGCAGCTTACTAGGACAGGGGGCAAGAAACACCATATATTTT. The encoded protein is CASSLLGQGARNTIYF.

The gene calls are TRBV5-1 and TRBJ2-3; 8 bases align to TRBD2. In germline, CDR1 is SGHRS, CDR2 YFSETQ. V was pared by 6 bases and J by 4 bases, with 10 bases of the junction left unmatched. The CDR3 is 15 residues long. The CDR3 nucleotides read TGCGCCAGCACCATAGCGGGGAACAGCGCAGATACGCAGTATTTT. Protein product: CASTIAGNSADTQYF. The variable domain in full, completed from reference TRBV5-1 and TRBJ2-3, reads KAGVTQTPRYLIKTRGQQVTLSCSPISGHRSVSWYQQTPGQGLQFLFEYFSETQRNKGNFPGRFSGRQFSNSRSEMNVSTLELGDSALYLCASTIAGNSADTQYFGPGTRLTVL.

For the CDR3, the DNA is TGTGCCAGCAGCTTGGCTGGACACTCCTACGAGCAGTACTTC. It is translated as CASSLAGHSYEQYF. V and J are TRBV5-4 and TRBJ2-7, with a weak D call TRBD1 (5 bases). The CDR3 runs 14 residues. Germline assignment: CDR1 SGHNT and CDR2 YYREEE (reference sequence). With 0 bases removed from V and 0 bases from J, the gap between germline ends came to 7 bases.

V gene TRBV4-1 combines with J gene TRBJ1-2; the D gene is possibly TRBD1 (6 bases). This CDR3 has 15 residues. Germline CDR1 is MGHRA and CDR2 is YSYEKL. V was clipped by 4 bases and J by 0 bases, with 12 bases between them. This CDR3 is CASSLRQESNYGYTF. In DNA form, the CDR3 reads TGCGCCAGCAGCCTCCGACAGGAGTCTAACTATGGCTACACCTTC.

A single count supports this clone. CDR3: CASKILGTGEQFF. CDR3 DNA sequence: TGTGCCAGCAAAATTTTGGGAACAGGTGAGCAGTTCTTC. The V call is TRBV28, the J call TRBJ2-1; D is possibly TRBD1 (5 bases). Germline CDR1 and CDR2: MDHEN and SYDVKM. The V and J ends lost 7 bases and 9 bases respectively, with 16 bases between them. CDR3 length: 13 residues.

The J gene is TRBJ2-1, the V gene TRBV18, with 7 bases fitting TRBD2. The CDR3 covers 14 residues. The germline V gene encodes CDR1 KGHSH and CDR2 LQKENI. J was trimmed by 9 bases and V by 3 bases; bases with no gene match: 8. The CDR3 spells CASSPGGFTIEQFF. DNA of the CDR3: TGTGCCAGCTCACCGGGGGGGTTTACAATTGAGCAGTTCTTC.

The sample holds a few counts of this clone. The V and J genes are TRBV15 and TRBJ2-1, with D hard to call. The CDR3 runs to 16 residues. The germline CDR1 and CDR2 sequences are LNHNV and YYDKDF (reference sequence). Trimming pared 3 bases from V and 9 bases from J, leaving 21 bases between. DNA of the CDR3: TGTGCCACCAGCAGCCTAGGCGCTGGCCTTGGCGGTGAGCAGTTCTTC. Protein product: CATSSLGAGLGGEQFF.

This clone was detected only once. This chain uses TRBV6-1 with TRBJ1-5; a possible D gene is TRBD1 (5 bases). Between the trimmed V and J ends, which lost 3 bases and 6 bases, there was a span of 15 bases. CDR1 is MNHNS and CDR2 is SASEGT in the germline V gene. The CDR3 loop spans 15 amino acids. The CDR3: CASSEQGAAGQPQHF. In DNA, the CDR3 is TGTGCCAGCAGTGAGCAGGGTGCGGCAGGTCAGCCCCAGCATTTT.

This clone was detected only once. The J gene is TRBJ2-7, the V gene TRBV30; D possibly corresponds to TRBD2 (5 bases). The CDR3 length is 15 residues. CDR1 GTSNPN and CDR2 SVGIG come from the germline V gene (reference sequence). Between the trimmed V and J ends, which lost 4 bases and 1 base, there was a span of 17 bases. The CDR3 coding sequence is TGTGCCTGGATTCGGGCCGGACTTCCTTCCTACGAGCAGTACTTC. This sequence encodes CAWIRAGLPSYEQYF.

V is TRBV7-9 and J is TRBJ2-7; 8 bases fit TRBD1. The CDR3 totals 16 residues. Per the germline V gene, CDR1 is SEHNR and CDR2 is FQNEAQ (reference sequence). V gave up 4 bases and J gave up 0 bases; unmatched junction bases: 8. The CDR3 DNA follows: TGTGCCAGCAGCTCGAACTCAGGGGGCTACTCCTACGAGCAGTACTTC. This translates into CASSSNSGGYSYEQYF.

This chain joins TRBV6-5 and TRBJ2-7; TRBD2 matches 8 bases. Germline values: CDR1 MNHEY, CDR2 SVGAGI. V gave up 5 bases and J gave up 0 bases; unmatched junction bases: 6. The CDR3 runs 15 residues. The CDR3 reads CASSPGGAFSYEQYF. The DNA of the CDR3 is TGTGCCAGCAGTCCGGGAGGGGCATTCTCCTACGAGCAGTACTTC.

V is TRBV18 and J is TRBJ1-2; D possibly corresponds to TRBD1 (6 bases). The V end was cut by 1 base, the J end by 2 bases, with 17 bases between. The CDR3 has 17 amino acids. The germline gives CDR1 KGHSH, CDR2 LQKENI. CDR3 sequence (DNA): TGTGCCAGCTCACCACTACAGGGTCCGGGTTGGAACTATGGCTACACCTTC. Protein sequence: CASSPLQGPGWNYGYTF.

This chain joins TRBV2 and TRBJ2-3; the match to TRBD2 covers 9 bases. Trimming removed 4 bases from V and 7 bases from J; junction bases left unmatched: 6. Germline lookup yields CDR1 SNHLY and CDR2 FYNNEI. CDR3 length equals 14 residues. The CDR3 protein is CASSVMAGGNTQYF. CDR3 nucleotide sequence: TGTGCCAGCAGTGTCATGGCGGGGGGGAATACGCAGTATTTT. Full variable domain (missing parts from reference TRBV2 and TRBJ2-3): EPEVTQTPSHQVTQMGQEVILRCVPISNHLYFYWYRQILGQKVEFLVSFYNNEISEKSEIFDDQFSVERPDGSNFTLKIRSTKLEDSAMYFCASSVMAGGNTQYFGPGTRLTVL.